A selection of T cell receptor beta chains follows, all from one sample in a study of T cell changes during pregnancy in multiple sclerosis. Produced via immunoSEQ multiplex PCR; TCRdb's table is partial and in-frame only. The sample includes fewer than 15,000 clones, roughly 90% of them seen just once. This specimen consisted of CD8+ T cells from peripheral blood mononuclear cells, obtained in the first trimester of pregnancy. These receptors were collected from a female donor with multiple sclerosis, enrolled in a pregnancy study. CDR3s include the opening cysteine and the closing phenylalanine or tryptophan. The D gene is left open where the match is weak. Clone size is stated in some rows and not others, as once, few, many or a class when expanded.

CDR3 DNA: TGTGCCAGCAGTCACAGGGGGCTGAACACTGAAGCTTTCTTT; CDR3 protein: CASSHRGLNTEAFF; J gene: TRBJ1-1; CDR3 length: 14; clone size: -; D gene: TRBD1; V gene: TRBV27
CDR3 DNA: TGTGCCAGCAGCCTAACAGGGGGCAAGGGGTATGGCTACACCTTC; CDR3 protein: CASSLTGGKGYGYTF; J gene: TRBJ1-2; CDR3 length: 15; clone size: -; D gene: TRBD1; V gene: TRBV6-5
CDR3 DNA: TGTGCCAGCAGCGTAGCCGGGACAGGGGGCGGTGGCTACACCTTC; CDR3 protein: CASSVAGTGGGGYTF; J gene: TRBJ1-2; CDR3 length: 15; clone size: -; D gene: TRBD1; V gene: TRBV9
CDR3 DNA: TGTGCCAGCAAGAGGGAGGGCCAGGGGTCCCACAATGAGCAGTTCTTC; CDR3 protein: CASKREGQGSHNEQFF; J gene: TRBJ2-1; CDR3 length: 16; clone size: -; D gene: -; V gene: TRBV6-6
CDR3 DNA: TGTGCCAGTAGTATTAAGCACCAAGAGACCCAGTACTTC; CDR3 protein: CASSIKHQETQYF; J gene: TRBJ2-5; CDR3 length: 13; clone size: once; D gene: -; V gene: TRBV19
CDR3 DNA: TGCGCCAGCAGCTTGTCTTTCCGGGGGGTTTACACAGATACGCAGTATTTT; CDR3 protein: CASSLSFRGVYTDTQYF; J gene: TRBJ2-3; CDR3 length: 17; clone size: -; D gene: TRBD2; V gene: TRBV5-1
CDR3 DNA: TGTGCCAGCAGCCCCCGGAGAGGGGCGGGGTACACAGATACGCAGTATTTT; CDR3 protein: CASSPRRGAGYTDTQYF; J gene: TRBJ2-3; CDR3 length: 17; clone size: -; D gene: -; V gene: TRBV5-6
CDR3 DNA: TGTGCCAGCAGTTACTCGTGGCAGGGCCTCGGAGAGACCCAGTACTTC; CDR3 protein: CASSYSWQGLGETQYF; J gene: TRBJ2-5; CDR3 length: 16; clone size: -; D gene: -; V gene: TRBV6-5
CDR3 DNA: TGCAGCGTCCTAATGACAGCTAACTATGGCTACACCTTC; CDR3 protein: CSVLMTANYGYTF; J gene: TRBJ1-2; CDR3 length: 13; clone size: -; D gene: -; V gene: TRBV29-1
CDR3 DNA: TGCGCCAGCAGCCAAGACGTACAGGGGGGGGCCGGGGAGCTGTTTTTT; CDR3 protein: CASSQDVQGGAGELFF; J gene: TRBJ2-2; CDR3 length: 16; clone size: -; D gene: -; V gene: TRBV4-3
CDR3 DNA: TGTGCCAGCAGCTTAGACCTGGACAGGGGGCATGGCTACACCTTC; CDR3 protein: CASSLDLDRGHGYTF; J gene: TRBJ1-2; CDR3 length: 15; clone size: -; D gene: TRBD1; V gene: TRBV7-2
CDR3 DNA: TGTGCCAGCAGCTCAAGCGGGGAGACCTACAATGAGCAGTTCTTC; CDR3 protein: CASSSSGETYNEQFF; J gene: TRBJ2-1; CDR3 length: 15; clone size: -; D gene: TRBD2; V gene: TRBV5-5
CDR3 DNA: TGTGCCAGCAGCTTAGATCCCGGGACAGCTCTCACAGATACGCAGTATTTT; CDR3 protein: CASSLDPGTALTDTQYF; J gene: TRBJ2-3; CDR3 length: 17; clone size: -; D gene: TRBD1; V gene: TRBV5-4
CDR3 DNA: TGCGCCAGCAGCCCGGGACAGGGAGGCGGCTACACCTTC; CDR3 protein: CASSPGQGGGYTF; J gene: TRBJ1-2; CDR3 length: 13; clone size: -; D gene: TRBD1; V gene: TRBV5-1
CDR3 DNA: TGTGCCAGCAGCTTAAGGGTAGCGGGGGGAGGCACCGGGGAGCTGTTTTTT; CDR3 protein: CASSLRVAGGGTGELFF; J gene: TRBJ2-2; CDR3 length: 17; clone size: -; D gene: TRBD2; V gene: TRBV7-2
CDR3 DNA: TGTGCCAGCAGTGAATGGGTGGGGACAGGGGATGAAAAACTGTTTTTT; CDR3 protein: CASSEWVGTGDEKLFF; J gene: TRBJ1-4; CDR3 length: 16; clone size: few; D gene: TRBD1; V gene: TRBV6-1
CDR3 DNA: TGTGCCAGCAGCCTCGACTTTAGCTACACCTTC; CDR3 protein: CASSLDFSYTF; J gene: TRBJ1-2; CDR3 length: 11; clone size: once; D gene: -; V gene: TRBV7-9
CDR3 DNA: TGTGCCACTTCCCCAGGACAGGCGACGAACACTGAAGCTTTCTTT; CDR3 protein: CATSPGQATNTEAFF; J gene: TRBJ1-1; CDR3 length: 15; clone size: -; D gene: TRBD1; V gene: TRBV10-3
CDR3 DNA: TGTGCCATCGACGGGGGGGGCTGGCAGCCCCAGCATTTT; CDR3 protein: CAIDGGGWQPQHF; J gene: TRBJ1-5; CDR3 length: 13; clone size: -; D gene: -; V gene: TRBV28
CDR3 DNA: TGTGCCAGCAGCCGGACTGTGGCGGGAAAAGAGCACTACGAGCAGTACTTC; CDR3 protein: CASSRTVAGKEHYEQYF; J gene: TRBJ2-7; CDR3 length: 17; clone size: once; D gene: -; V gene: TRBV7-8
CDR3 DNA: TGTGCCAGCAGCATTGGACAGTTTATGAACACTGAAGCTTTCTTT; CDR3 protein: CASSIGQFMNTEAFF; J gene: TRBJ1-1; CDR3 length: 15; clone size: -; D gene: -; V gene: TRBV9
CDR3 DNA: TGTGCTAGTGGTTTGGCCTCATTGGGGGGGGGCCGGGGAACGCAGTATTTT; CDR3 protein: CASGLASLGGGRGTQYF; J gene: TRBJ2-3; CDR3 length: 17; clone size: -; D gene: -; V gene: TRBV12-5
CDR3 DNA: TGTGCCAGCAGTAATCCGGGACAGGGGAGCTATGGCTACACCTTC; CDR3 protein: CASSNPGQGSYGYTF; J gene: TRBJ1-2; CDR3 length: 15; clone size: -; D gene: TRBD1; V gene: TRBV6-5
CDR3 DNA: TGCGCCAGCAGCACATTACCCCCGGGACAGGGGTACGAGCAGTACTTC; CDR3 protein: CASSTLPPGQGYEQYF; J gene: TRBJ2-7; CDR3 length: 16; clone size: -; D gene: TRBD1; V gene: TRBV5-1
CDR3 DNA: TGTGCCAGTAGTATCGGACAGGGGTACACTGAAGCTTTCTTT; CDR3 protein: CASSIGQGYTEAFF; J gene: TRBJ1-1; CDR3 length: 14; clone size: -; D gene: TRBD1; V gene: TRBV19